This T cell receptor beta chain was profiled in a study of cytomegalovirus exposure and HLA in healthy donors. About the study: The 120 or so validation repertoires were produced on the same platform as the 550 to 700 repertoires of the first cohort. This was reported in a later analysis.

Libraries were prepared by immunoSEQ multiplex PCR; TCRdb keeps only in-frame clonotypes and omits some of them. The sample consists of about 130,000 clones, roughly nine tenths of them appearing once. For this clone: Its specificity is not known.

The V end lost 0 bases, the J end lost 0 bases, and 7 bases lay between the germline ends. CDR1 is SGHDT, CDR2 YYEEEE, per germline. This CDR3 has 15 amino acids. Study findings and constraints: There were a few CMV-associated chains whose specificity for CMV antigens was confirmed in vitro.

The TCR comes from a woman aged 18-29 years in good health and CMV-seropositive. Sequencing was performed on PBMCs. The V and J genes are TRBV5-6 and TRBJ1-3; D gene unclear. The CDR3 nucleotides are TGTGCCAGCAGCTTGGGCGGGAGCTCTGGAAACACCATATATTTT. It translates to CASSLGGSSGNTIYF.